This T cell receptor beta chain was sequenced for a study of Graves' ophthalmopathy and Graves' hyperthyroidism. Study results and limitations: The majority of expanded thyroid clonotypes above 0.001 frequency also occurred in blood. Ophthalmopathy progression was predicted with 70.59% sensitivity and approximately 79% specificity.

This clonotype was counted at least ten times. Its target is not known. V gave up 7 bases and J gave up 6 bases; unmatched junction bases: 7. The CDR3 is 14 amino acids. The authors amplified TCR beta CDR3 regions, and they did so from RNA transcripts for repertoire sequencing. Second-round multiplex PCR came after first-round RT-PCR with HTBI primers. TCRdb reprocessed the multiplex PCR reads via MiXCR and lists one record per CDR3 protein. This sample has 500,000 to 700,000 distinct CDR3 sequences; roughly 39% occur once, and the top ten carry over 3.5%. The rearrangement joins TRBV12-3 or TRBV12-4 to TRBJ1-2; 11 bases map to TRBD1. The sample consisted of peripheral blood or thyroid tissue (not recorded which). The receptor comes from an adult man with Graves' hyperthyroidism. This CDR3 is CASNPSGQGDGYTF. The CDR3 bases are TGTGCCAGCAATCCCTCGGGACAGGGGGATGGCTACACCTTC.